This T cell receptor beta chain was captured by sequencing in a study of CD8 T cells in ankylosing spondylitis. Points from the study as a whole: Matched ankylosing spondylitis synovial fluid reportedly contained a significantly enriched population of disease-linked clones. Both synovial fluid and blood in reactive arthritis had previously been reported to carry some motif variants. A TCR beta motif of seven or eight highly homologous variants appeared characteristic of ankylosing spondylitis blood.

Regarding this clonotype: Antigen specificity is unknown.

In germline, CDR1 is DFQATT, CDR2 SNEGSKA (reference sequence). The CDR3 is 15 amino acids. The junction had 5 bases not matched to a gene; V was cut back by 2 bases and J by 4 bases. With molecular barcodes, quantitative 5'-RACE was used to make the TCR beta libraries. Using its own MiXCR run on the 5' RACE reads, TCRdb lists one record per CDR3 protein. The table includes about 540,000 distinct CDR3 sequences, 12% detected once. The clonotype comes from a male donor with ankylosing spondylitis. Sequencing was performed on blood, either unsorted or a sorted T cell fraction (not recorded which). This chain connects TRBV20-1 to TRBJ2-1; 10 positions agree with TRBD2. The CDR3 DNA follows: TGCAGTGCTAGATCCCTAGCGGGGGATTACAATGAGCAGTTCTTC. Encoded protein: CSARSLAGDYNEQFF.